This TCR beta chain emerged from a study of shared clonotypes between healthy human individuals. The study's findings and limits: Measured sharing among donors was expected to vary with sequencing depth.

What was sequenced on ten immunoSEQ deep assay plates was unsorted PBMC DNA. This table comes from immunoSEQ multiplex PCR, and its TCRdb copy is limited to in-frame clones, with some not included. The table has about 520,000 clones, approximately 84% seen once. V lost 4 bases, J lost 7 bases, and 12 bases stayed unmatched. This CDR3 contains 15 residues. In germline, CDR1 is SGHTA, CDR2 FQGNSA. As regards this clone: Its target is unknown.

The source material was PBMCs. The source is a middle-aged woman in good health. Some clones in this sample may be carry-over from other donors' samples. The chain employs TRBV7-2 and TRBJ2-7; 8 bases match TRBD2. In nucleotides, the CDR3 is TGTGCCAGCAGCTCAACGGGAGGGCCGAACTGGGAGCAGTACTTC. Protein sequence: CASSSTGGPNWEQYF.